These 17 T cell receptor beta chains originate from one sample sequenced in a study of T-cell reconstitution after alpha-beta-depleted transplantation in children. Unique molecular identifiers featured in how the TCRbeta library was prepared. Each CDR3 protein gets one entry after TCRdb re-called the PCR reads with MiXCR. Of approximately 34,000 distinct CDR3 sequences listed, 5% to 7.5% were seen once; the top ten hold roughly a quarter. The antigens of these receptors remain unknown. General study results and limits: Reported findings indicate that, about two months after transplant, alpha-beta T cells came from several hundred expanded clones, which were derived from non-depleted graft cells.

This material consisted of peripheral blood, taken 60 days after TCRalphabeta/CD19-depleted stem cell transplant. The source of these receptors is a child less than two years old who had a stem cell transplant for acute myeloid leukemia, so the T cells may come from the graft donor.

This clonotype was found many times. The chain links TRBV6-1 to TRBJ2-1; TRBD1 matches at 9 bases. Germline V gene lookup returns CDR1 MNHNS and CDR2 SASEGT. J gave up 4 bases and V 6 bases, and 4 bases lay outside the gene matches. CDR3 size: 14 residues. The DNA for the CDR3 is TGTGCCAGCAGCCTCGGACAGGGGTACAATGAGCAGTTCTTC. Its protein product is CASSLGQGYNEQFF.

This clonotype was seen many times. The chain carries TRBV4-3 and TRBJ1-1; unclear D gene. Per germline, CDR1 LGHNA and CDR2 YSLEER. Trimming cost V 1 base and J 5 bases, with 14 bases left between them. This CDR3 comprises 15 residues. Here the CDR3 reads CASSQGSGMGTEAFF. CDR3 coding DNA: TGCGCCAGCAGCCAAGGTTCCGGGATGGGGACTGAAGCTTTCTTT.

The genes are TRBV18 and TRBJ2-3; D possibly corresponds to TRBD2 (6 bases). The CDR3 spans 12 residues. Germline assignment: CDR1 KGHSH and CDR2 LQKENI. The V gene lost 6 bases and the J gene lost 4 bases, with 8 bases spanning the gap. The CDR3 DNA is TGTGCCAGCTCCCGGGGGTCAGATACGCAGTATTTT. Protein product: CASSRGSDTQYF.

This clonotype was seen at least ten times. This rearrangement joins TRBV3-1 to TRBJ2-3; 7 nucleotides agree with TRBD2. The CDR3 sequence is 15 residues long. After removal of 4 bases from V and 0 bases from J, the junction contained 4 bases not matched to a gene. CDR1 is LGHDT, CDR2 YNNKEL, per germline (reference sequence). The CDR3 nucleotides are TGTGCCAGCAGCCTAAGCGGGGCCAGCACAGATACGCAGTATTTT. Amino acid sequence: CASSLSGASTDTQYF.

This clonotype was detected many times. This rearrangement joins TRBV29-1 to TRBJ2-2; D is uncertain. Germline CDR1 SQVTM, CDR2 ANQGSEA. V lost 3 bases, J lost 1 base, and 12 bases lay in between. The CDR3 sequence is 15 residues long. The DNA for the CDR3 is TGCAGCGTTGAGAGACGGTCCGTGAACACCGGGGAGCTGTTTTTT. This gives the protein CSVERRSVNTGELFF.

This clonotype was counted ten times or more. This sequence joins TRBV29-1 and TRBJ2-3, with 9 bases identical to TRBD1. The germline gives CDR1 SQVTM, CDR2 ANQGSEA. Trimming took 6 bases from V and 4 from J; bases not matched to a gene: 8. CDR3 length equals 14 residues. The CDR3 spells CSVHPGTGPDTQYF. The DNA for the CDR3 is TGCAGCGTACACCCCGGGACAGGGCCAGATACGCAGTATTTT.

This clonotype has a handful of counts. The chain uses TRBV27 and TRBJ2-7; D may be TRBD1 (5 bases). Germline values: CDR1 MNHEY, CDR2 SMNVEV (reference sequence). The CDR3 is 14 amino acids. The ends were cut back, 3 bases at V and 2 bases at J, with 11 bases in the middle. The CDR3 loop reads CASSLGRGPYEQYF. Written as DNA, the CDR3 is TGTGCCAGCAGTTTGGGGCGAGGCCCCTACGAGCAGTACTTC.

This chain's CDR3 is CASDEGTEAFF. The CDR3 DNA sequence: TGTGCCTCGGACGAGGGCACTGAAGCTTTCTTT. The V call is TRBV30, the J call TRBJ1-1; D is ambiguous. V was cut by 7 bases and J by 4 bases, with 10 bases left in between. From germline, CDR1 is GTSNPN and CDR2 SVGIG (reference sequence). The CDR3 spans 11 residues.

This clonotype was counted between two and nine times. The rearrangement uses TRBV28 and TRBJ2-5; the D gene could be TRBD1 or TRBD2 (5 bases each). The CDR3 length is 13 residues. Trimming removed 3 bases from V and 5 bases from J, with 10 bases in between. CDR1 and CDR2 (germline): MDHEN, SYDVKM. In DNA, the CDR3 is TGTGCCAGCAGTTTTGGGGGTCGGGAGACCCAGTACTTC. Protein product: CASSFGGRETQYF.

This clonotype was recorded many times. The rearrangement joins TRBV12-3 or TRBV12-4 to TRBJ2-4; a weak D match, TRBD1 (5 bases). The CDR3 is 13 amino acids. V was shortened by 5 bases and J by 5 bases, with 10 bases between the two germline ends. CDR3 DNA: TGTGCCAGCAGTAAAGTACAGGAAAACATTCAGTACTTC. Translated: CASSKVQENIQYF.

The CDR3 DNA reads as TGTGCCAGCAGCTCCCTAGCATCAACCGGGGAGCTGTTTTTT. Amino acids: CASSSLASTGELFF. The rearrangement uses TRBV11-2 and TRBJ2-2; D may be TRBD2 (5 bases). This CDR3 is built from 14 residues. From germline, CDR1 is SGHAT and CDR2 FQNNGV. V lost 4 bases to trimming and J lost 5 bases, with 11 bases between them.

This clonotype occurred many times. This rearrangement joins TRBV7-9 to TRBJ1-2, with 9 bases matching TRBD1. CDR3 length: 14 amino acids. After removal of 3 bases from V and 4 bases from J, the junction contained 3 bases not matched to a gene. Germline V gives CDR1 SEHNR, CDR2 FQNEAQ (reference sequence). Here the CDR3 DNA reads TGTGCCAGCAGCTTGGACAGGGGAGGCTATGGCTACACCTTC. Its protein product is CASSLDRGGYGYTF.

There are a few counts of this clonotype. J is TRBJ2-1 and V is TRBV11-1; 9 nucleotides match TRBD2. The junction had 14 bases not matched to a gene; V was cut back by 5 bases and J by 0 bases. The CDR3 is 19 residues long. Germline V gene data show CDR1 as SGHAT and CDR2 as FQDESV (reference sequence). The CDR3: CASSGHRLAAPSSYNEQFF. The CDR3 region has the DNA TGTGCCAGCAGCGGCCATCGACTAGCGGCCCCGAGCTCCTACAATGAGCAGTTCTTC.

This clonotype was detected many times. The rearrangement uses TRBV4-1 and TRBJ2-1; D possibly corresponds to TRBD2 (6 bases). CDR3 length: 16 residues. Germline V CDR1 and CDR2: MGHRA, YSYEKL. The V and J ends lost 0 bases and 2 bases respectively, with 11 bases between them. The CDR3 protein is CASSQDSGVTYNEQFF. The CDR3 nucleotides are TGCGCCAGCAGCCAAGATTCGGGGGTCACCTACAATGAGCAGTTCTTC.

This clonotype was recorded at least ten times. The rearrangement links TRBV5-1 to TRBJ2-7; D gene unclear. From germline, CDR1 is SGHRS and CDR2 YFSETQ. There are 15 residues in the CDR3. V dropped 2 bases and J dropped 0 bases, with 12 bases sitting between them. CDR3 protein: CASSFWATSSYEQYF. In DNA, the CDR3 is TGCGCCAGCAGCTTCTGGGCCACGAGCTCCTACGAGCAGTACTTC. The whole variable domain, filled in from reference TRBV5-1 and TRBJ2-7, reads KAGVTQTPRYLIKTRGQQVTLSCSPISGHRSVSWYQQTPGQGLQFLFEYFSETQRNKGNFPGRFSGRQFSNSRSEMNVSTLELGDSALYLCASSFWATSSYEQYFGPGTRLTVT.

This clonotype appeared many times. The J gene is TRBJ2-7, the V gene TRBV24-1; tentative D call: TRBD1 (5 bases). The V gene lost 5 bases and the J gene lost 3 bases, with 13 bases spanning the gap. CDR1 is KGHDR and CDR2 is SFDVKD in the germline V gene. The CDR3 is made up of 14 amino acids. DNA for the CDR3: TGTGCCACCAGTGGGACACTTTTCCGCTACGAGCAGTACTTC. Amino acid sequence: CATSGTLFRYEQYF.

This clonotype has a handful of counts. V and J are TRBV11-1 and TRBJ2-1; possible D gene TRBD2, 6 bases. The CDR3 contains 18 residues. Germline CDR1 reads SGHAT; CDR2 reads FQDESV (reference sequence). Deletions cut 1 base from V and 3 bases from J, with 19 bases between. CDR3 DNA: TGTGCCAGCAGCTTAGAAATCCTGTCTAGCGTGGTCTACAATGAGCAGTTCTTC. Translation: CASSLEILSSVVYNEQFF.